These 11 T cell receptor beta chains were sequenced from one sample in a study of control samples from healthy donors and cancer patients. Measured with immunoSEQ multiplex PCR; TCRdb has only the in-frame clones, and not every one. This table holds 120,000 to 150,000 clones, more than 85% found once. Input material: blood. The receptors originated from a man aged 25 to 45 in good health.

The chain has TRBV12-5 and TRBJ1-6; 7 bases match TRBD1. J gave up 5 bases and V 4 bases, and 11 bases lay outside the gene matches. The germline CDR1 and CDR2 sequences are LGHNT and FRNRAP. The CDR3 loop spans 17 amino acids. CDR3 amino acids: CASGSRLGGGHNSPLHF. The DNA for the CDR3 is TGTGCTAGTGGTTCACGACTAGGGGGCGGACATAATTCACCCCTCCACTTT.

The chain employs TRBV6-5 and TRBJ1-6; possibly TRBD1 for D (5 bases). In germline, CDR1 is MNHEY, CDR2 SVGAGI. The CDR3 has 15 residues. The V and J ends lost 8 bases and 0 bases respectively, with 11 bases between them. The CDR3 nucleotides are TGTGCCAGCCGGGACGGGAGCTCCTATAATTCACCCCTCCACTTT. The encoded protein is CASRDGSSYNSPLHF.

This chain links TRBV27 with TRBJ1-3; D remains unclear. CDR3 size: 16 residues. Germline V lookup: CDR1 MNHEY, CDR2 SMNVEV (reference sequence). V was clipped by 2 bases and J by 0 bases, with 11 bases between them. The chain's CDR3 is CASSLGQPISGNTIYF. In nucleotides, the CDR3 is TGTGCCAGCAGTTTAGGGCAGCCGATCTCTGGAAACACCATATATTTT.

The CDR3 sequence is CASSLVGQGWANEKLFF. The CDR3 DNA follows: TGTGCCAGCAGTCTGGTGGGACAGGGTTGGGCTAATGAAAAACTGTTTTTT. The gene calls are TRBV11-2 and TRBJ1-4; 9 nucleotides align to TRBD1. V lost 6 bases and J lost 3; bases outside the gene matches: 11. CDR3 length equals 17 residues. CDR1 and CDR2 from the germline V gene are SGHAT and FQNNGV. Drawing the rest from reference TRBV11-2 and TRBJ1-4, the complete variable domain is EAGVAQSPRYKIIEKRQSVAFWCNPISGHATLYWYQQILGQGPKLLIQFQNNGVVDDSQLPKDRFSAERLKGVDSTLKIQPAKLEDSAVYLCASSLVGQGWANEKLFFGSGTQLSVL.

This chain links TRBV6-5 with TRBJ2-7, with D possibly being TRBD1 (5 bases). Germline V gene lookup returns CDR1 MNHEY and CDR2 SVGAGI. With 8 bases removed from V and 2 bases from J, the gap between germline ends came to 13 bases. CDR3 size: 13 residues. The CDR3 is CASQSTGAYEQYF. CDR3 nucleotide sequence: TGTGCCAGCCAAAGTACAGGAGCCTACGAGCAGTACTTC.

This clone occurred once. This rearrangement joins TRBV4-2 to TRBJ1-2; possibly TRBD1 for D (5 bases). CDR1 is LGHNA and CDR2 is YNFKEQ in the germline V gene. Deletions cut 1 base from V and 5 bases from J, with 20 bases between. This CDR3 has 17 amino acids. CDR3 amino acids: CASSQGPQGEGLYGYTF. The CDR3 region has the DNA TGTGCCAGCAGCCAAGGTCCTCAAGGGGAGGGTCTATATGGCTACACCTTC.

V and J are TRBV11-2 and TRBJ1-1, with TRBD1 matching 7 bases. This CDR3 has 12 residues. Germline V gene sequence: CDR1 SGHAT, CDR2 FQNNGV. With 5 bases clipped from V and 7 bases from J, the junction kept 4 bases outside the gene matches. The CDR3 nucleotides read TGTGCCAGCAGCCACGGGGACAGTGAAGCTTTCTTT. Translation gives CASSHGDSEAFF.

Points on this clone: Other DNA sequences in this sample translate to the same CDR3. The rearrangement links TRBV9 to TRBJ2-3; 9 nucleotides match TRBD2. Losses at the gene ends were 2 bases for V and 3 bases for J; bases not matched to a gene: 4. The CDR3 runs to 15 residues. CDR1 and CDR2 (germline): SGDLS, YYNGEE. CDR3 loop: CASSVVSGGTDTQYF. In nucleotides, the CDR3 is TGTGCCAGCAGCGTGGTAAGCGGGGGGACAGATACGCAGTATTTT.

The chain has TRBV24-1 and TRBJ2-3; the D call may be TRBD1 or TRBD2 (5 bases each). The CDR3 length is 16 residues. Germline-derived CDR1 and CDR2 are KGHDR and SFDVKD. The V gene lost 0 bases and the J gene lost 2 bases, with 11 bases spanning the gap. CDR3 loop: CATSDLFQGPTDTQYF. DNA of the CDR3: TGTGCCACCAGTGATTTGTTCCAGGGACCCACAGATACGCAGTATTTT.

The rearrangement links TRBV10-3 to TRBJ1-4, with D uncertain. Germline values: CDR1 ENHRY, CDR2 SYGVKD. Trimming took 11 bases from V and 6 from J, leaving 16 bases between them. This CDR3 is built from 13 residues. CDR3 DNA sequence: TGTGCCTCCCGGAGGGAAGGTCATGAAAAACTGTTTTTT. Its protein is CASRREGHEKLFF.

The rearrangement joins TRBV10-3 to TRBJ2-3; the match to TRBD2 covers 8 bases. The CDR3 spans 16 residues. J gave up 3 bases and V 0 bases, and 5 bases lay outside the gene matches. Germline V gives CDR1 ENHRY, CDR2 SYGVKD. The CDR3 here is CAISESDPGGTDTQYF. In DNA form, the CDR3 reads TGTGCCATCAGTGAGTCAGACCCGGGGGGGACAGATACGCAGTATTTT.